The clone carrying this T cell receptor (beta chain) turned up a few times. The antigen remains unidentified. They ran version v3.0 of the immunoSEQ assay at survey level. Sequencing used immunoSEQ multiplex PCR; TCRdb keeps in-frame clones, though not all of them. The sample consists of fewer than 30,000 clones, about 82% of them appearing once. The data stem from a study of long-term antiretroviral therapy in people with HIV. Findings and caveats of the study: Post-ART diversity increased but stayed below transplant donor controls.

V lost 0 bases to trimming and J lost 7 bases; unmatched junction nucleotides: 6. In germline, CDR1 is SNHLY, CDR2 FYNNEI. This CDR3 spans 16 amino acids. The TCR originated in a woman aged 25 to 39 with HIV. The rearrangement joins TRBV2 to TRBJ1-6; 7 positions match TRBD1. The source was unsorted PBMCs, collected 0.8 years after starting antiretroviral therapy. The CDR3, as DNA: TGTGCCAGCAGTGAAGCGCAACAGGGGCCGAATTCACCCCTCCACTTT. Translating gives CASSEAQQGPNSPLHF.